The sequence of this T cell receptor (beta chain) was determined in a study of T-cell reconstitution after alpha-beta-depleted transplantation in children. The CDR3 loop spans 16 amino acids. V dropped 4 bases and J dropped 0 bases, with 13 bases sitting between them. Germline V gene sequence: CDR1 SGHRS, CDR2 YFSETQ. A TCRbeta library incorporating unique molecular identifiers was prepared. TCRdb fed the PCR reads into MiXCR, producing one record per CDR3 protein. This table has about 540,000 distinct CDR3 sequences, approximately 16% appearing once. This clonotype was obtained from a human donor who donated a stem cell graft to a child with acute lymphoblastic leukemia. V is TRBV5-1 and J is TRBJ1-4; no definite D call. Sequencing was performed on PBMCs from the stem cell graft donor, taken from the stem cell graft. The CDR3 spells CASSPMRGTTNEKLFF. For the CDR3, the DNA is TGCGCCAGCAGCCCCATGCGCGGGACAACTAATGAAAAACTGTTTTTT.